This T cell receptor (beta chain) was captured in a study of T cell changes during pregnancy in multiple sclerosis. The table came from immunoSEQ multiplex PCR; TCRdb's copy has only in-frame clones and leaves some out. Among more than 85,000 clones, approximately 92% were seen once, and the ten largest hold around 1.4%. Germline lookup yields CDR1 SNHLY and CDR2 FYNNEI. Between the trimmed V and J ends, which lost 5 bases and 5 bases, there was a span of 15 bases. There are 15 residues in the CDR3. This TCR was recovered from a female donor in good health, enrolled as a control in a pregnancy study. The V gene is TRBV2, the J gene TRBJ2-2; maybe TRBD1 (6 bases). Sequenced here: peripheral blood, sampled in the third trimester of pregnancy. The CDR3 reads CASSLLGARTGELFF. CDR3 DNA sequence: TGTGCCAGCAGTTTGTTGGGGGCGAGAACCGGGGAGCTGTTTTTT. Complete variable domain (other parts from reference TRBV2 and TRBJ2-2): EPEVTQTPSHQVTQMGQEVILRCVPISNHLYFYWYRQILGQKVEFLVSFYNNEISEKSEIFDDQFSVERPDGSNFTLKIRSTKLEDSAMYFCASSLLGARTGELFFGEGSRLTVL.